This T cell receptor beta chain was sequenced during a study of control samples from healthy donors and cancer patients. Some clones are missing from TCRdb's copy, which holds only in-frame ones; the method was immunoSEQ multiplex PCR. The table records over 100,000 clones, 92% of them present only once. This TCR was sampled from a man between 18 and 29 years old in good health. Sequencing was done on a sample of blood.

In nucleotides, the CDR3 is TGTGCCAGCAGCTTGGCGGGATACTATGGCTACACCTTC. Its translation is CASSLAGYYGYTF. The chain couples TRBV5-6 to TRBJ1-2; D not certain. Trimming took 0 bases from V and 3 from J, leaving 6 bases between them. The CDR3 is 13 residues long. Germline values: CDR1 SGHDT, CDR2 YYEEEE. Supplemented by reference TRBV5-6 and TRBJ1-2, the full variable domain reads DAGVTQSPTHLIKTRGQQVTLRCSPKSGHDTVSWYQQALGQGPQFIFQYYEEEERQRGNFPDRFSGHQFPNYSSELNVNALLLGDSALYLCASSLAGYYGYTFGSGTRLTVV.